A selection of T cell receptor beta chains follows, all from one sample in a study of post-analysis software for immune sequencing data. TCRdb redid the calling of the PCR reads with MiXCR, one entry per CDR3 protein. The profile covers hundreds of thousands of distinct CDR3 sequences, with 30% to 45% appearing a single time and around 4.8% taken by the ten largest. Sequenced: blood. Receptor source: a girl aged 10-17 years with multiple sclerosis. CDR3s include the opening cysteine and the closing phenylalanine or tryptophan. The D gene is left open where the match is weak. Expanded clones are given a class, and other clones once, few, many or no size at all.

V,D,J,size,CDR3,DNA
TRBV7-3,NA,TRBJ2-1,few,CASSSYAGSYNEQFF,TGTGCCAGCAGCTCCTATGCTGGGTCCTACAATGAGCAGTTCTTC
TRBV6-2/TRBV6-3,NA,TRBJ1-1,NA,CVSSGTGNTEAFF,TGTGTCAGCAGTGGGACCGGGAACACTGAAGCTTTCTTT
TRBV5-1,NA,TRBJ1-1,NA,CASSLSRTTYTEAFF,TGCGCCAGCAGCTTGAGTAGGACAACTTACACTGAAGCTTTCTTT
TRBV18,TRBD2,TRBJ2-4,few,CASSPPTSPNIQYF,TGTGCCAGCTCACCTCCGACTAGCCCCAACATTCAGTACTTC
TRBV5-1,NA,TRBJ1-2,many,CASSFSGAEYGYTF,TGCGCCAGCAGCTTTTCGGGGGCGGAGTATGGCTACACCTTC
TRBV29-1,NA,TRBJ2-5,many,CSVAQAPWDQYF,TGCAGCGTCGCCCAAGCCCCTTGGGACCAGTACTTC
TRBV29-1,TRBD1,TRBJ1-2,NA,CSVAPGTGGRGYTF,TGCAGCGTTGCCCCCGGGACAGGGGGCCGGGGCTACACCTTC
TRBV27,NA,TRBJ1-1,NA,CASTLAGSTEAFF,TGTGCCAGCACCCTCGCTGGGAGCACTGAAGCTTTCTTT
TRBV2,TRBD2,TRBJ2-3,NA,CASRISWSGGTDTQYF,TGTGCCAGCCGGATTAGCTGGAGCGGGGGCACAGATACGCAGTATTTT
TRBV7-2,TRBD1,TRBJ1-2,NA,CASSSGQNTSNYGYTF,TGTGCCAGCAGCTCGGGACAGAACACTTCTAACTATGGCTACACCTTC
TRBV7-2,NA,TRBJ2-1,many,CASSFSRGSYNEQFF,TGTGCCAGCAGCTTTTCCAGGGGCTCCTACAATGAGCAGTTCTTC
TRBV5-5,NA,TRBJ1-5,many,CASSSGQLNQPQHF,TGTGCCAGCAGCTCGGGCCAGTTAAATCAGCCCCAGCATTTT
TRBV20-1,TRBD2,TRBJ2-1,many,CSASDSGTGRSEQFF,TGCAGTGCTAGTGACTCCGGGACCGGGAGGTCAGAGCAGTTCTTC
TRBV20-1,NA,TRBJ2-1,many,CSALRGSSAGMNEQFF,TGCAGTGCTCTCAGAGGTTCTAGCGCGGGGATGAATGAGCAGTTCTTC
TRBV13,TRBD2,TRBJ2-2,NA,CASSAYRDYGASKAGELFF,TGTGCCAGCTCCGCTTACCGGGACTACGGGGCGTCTAAGGCCGGGGAGCTGTTTTTT